These T cell receptor beta chains were read from a single sample in a study of neurological immune-mediated disorders. TCRdb ran MiXCR on the 5' RACE reads and lists one entry per CDR3 protein. Of tens of thousands of distinct CDR3 sequences in the sample, less than 5.5% were seen once. Sequences were obtained from PBMCs. Source of these receptors: a man aged 25 to 40 with multiple sclerosis. Each CDR3 is given with its conserved first and last residue. D genes are given only for firm matches. Rows give clone size only sometimes, using once, few, many, or a class for an expanded clone.

D gene	J gene	V gene	clone size	CDR3 protein	CDR3 DNA
NA	TRBJ2-2	TRBV5-1	many	CASSLTPGTANTGELFF	TGCGCCAGCAGCTTGACCCCCGGGACTGCGAACACCGGGGAGCTGTTTTTT
NA	TRBJ1-2	TRBV6-1	few	CASSEVLGGYTF	TGTGCCAGCAGTGAAGTTCTGGGCGGCTACACCTTC
TRBD1	TRBJ1-5	TRBV9	many	CASSPHPDRGQPQHF	TGTGCCAGCAGCCCTCACCCGGACAGGGGACAGCCCCAGCATTTT
NA	TRBJ1-1	TRBV10-3	many	CAIRPTSPRNTEAFF	TGTGCCATCAGACCTACTTCTCCGAGGAACACTGAAGCTTTCTTT
NA	TRBJ2-7	TRBV29-1	many	CSVESLDRVGQYF	TGCAGCGTTGAAAGCCTTGACCGAGTCGGGCAGTACTTC
NA	TRBJ2-3	TRBV5-1	many	CASSEGVGTDTQYF	TGCGCCAGCAGCGAGGGAGTGGGCACAGATACGCAGTATTTT
TRBD1	TRBJ1-2	TRBV15	many	CATSRGFGQGVNYGYTF	TGTGCCACCAGCAGAGGGTTCGGACAGGGGGTTAACTATGGCTACACCTTC
NA	TRBJ2-6	TRBV18	few	CASSPRGGTNVLTF	TGTGCCAGCTCACCACGAGGAGGGACAAACGTCCTGACTTTC
NA	TRBJ2-7	TRBV4-1	few	CASSRTLTYEQYF	TGCGCCAGCAGCCGGACGCTTACCTACGAGCAGTACTTC
TRBD1	TRBJ1-1	TRBV5-1	NA	CASGWDSLNTEAFF	TGCGCCAGCGGGTGGGACAGTTTGAACACTGAAGCTTTCTTT
NA	TRBJ1-2	TRBV25-1	many	CASSDMQGYGYTF	TGTGCCAGCAGTGATATGCAGGGTTATGGCTACACCTTC
TRBD1	TRBJ1-1	TRBV5-6	NA	CASSLGSGQGGTEAFF	TGTGCCAGCAGCTTGGGGTCGGGACAGGGGGGAACTGAAGCTTTCTTT
TRBD2	TRBJ2-1	TRBV2	many	CASRRERGEDNEQFF	TGTGCCAGCCGTCGGGAGCGGGGGGAGGACAATGAGCAGTTCTTC
NA	TRBJ1-1	TRBV2	few	CASSERDIMNTEAFF	TGTGCCAGCAGTGAACGGGACATCATGAACACTGAAGCTTTCTTT
NA	TRBJ1-1	TRBV9	many	CASSAGTSPRTEAFF	TGTGCCAGCAGCGCAGGGACTTCTCCTCGGACTGAAGCTTTCTTT
NA	TRBJ2-4	TRBV29-1	many	CSVEDLGRENIQYF	TGCAGCGTTGAAGATCTGGGCCGAGAAAACATTCAGTACTTC
NA	TRBJ1-2	TRBV5-1	NA	CASSSDALYGYTF	TGCGCCAGCAGCTCCGACGCCCTGTATGGCTACACCTTC
TRBD1	TRBJ1-1	TRBV29-1	many	CSVGLSLNRGRGTEAFF	TGCAGCGTTGGTTTATCCCTCAACAGGGGCAGGGGAACTGAAGCTTTCTTT
NA	TRBJ2-7	TRBV7-2	many	CASSVRPYEQYF	TGTGCCAGCAGCGTACGCCCCTACGAGCAGTACTTC
NA	TRBJ2-1	TRBV10-3	many	CAIRGTEGHYKDEQFF	TGTGCCATCAGAGGGACGGAGGGCCATTACAAGGATGAGCAGTTCTTC
NA	TRBJ2-3	TRBV6-2/TRBV6-3	few	CASRREGSTDTQYF	TGTGCCAGCAGGAGGGAAGGCTCCACAGATACGCAGTATTTT
NA	TRBJ1-5	TRBV12-3/TRBV12-4	many	CASSPDGQINQPQHF	TGTGCCAGCAGTCCCGATGGACAGATTAATCAGCCCCAGCATTTT